One T cell receptor (beta chain) is described in this entry. These data originate in a study of PD-L1 blockade in urothelial cancer. Study summary: Patients arrived having already received 0 to 3 prior chemotherapy regimens.

The CDR3 consists of 16 residues. After removal of 5 bases from V and 3 bases from J, the junction contained 12 bases not matched to a gene. Germline assignment: CDR1 SNHLY and CDR2 FYNNEI. Repertoires were generated with immunoSEQ multiplex PCR, while TCRdb's copy carries only in-frame clones and drops some. Among about 43,000 clones listed, 70% to 90% were seen once. Material: PBMCs, obtained around atezolizumab (anti-PD-L1) treatment. The chain employs TRBV2 and TRBJ2-7; 8 nucleotides line up with TRBD2. The clonotype comes from a woman between 55 and 75 years old with urothelial cancer. In DNA, the CDR3 is TGTGCCAGCAGTCGACCCGCCGGGACTAGAAACTACGAGCAGTACTTC. This sequence encodes CASSRPAGTRNYEQYF.